This T cell receptor (beta chain) derives from a study of blood T cell repertoires in COVID-19. Data came from immunoSEQ multiplex PCR; TCRdb stores just in-frame clones and leaves some out. This table holds 130,000 or so clones, roughly 80% found once. After removal of 4 bases from V and 14 bases from J, the junction contained 10 bases not matched to a gene. The germline CDR1 and CDR2 sequences are LGHDT and YNNKEL (reference sequence). The CDR3 loop spans 13 amino acids. The TCR originated in an elderly woman with acute or convalescent COVID-19. The sequenced sample was peripheral blood. The chain carries TRBV3-1 (or the pseudogene TRBV3-2) and TRBJ2-1, with 8 bases fitting TRBD2. In nucleotides, the CDR3 is TGTGCCAGCAGCCCAAACGAGGCGGGAGGAAAGTTCTTC. The encoded protein is CASSPNEAGGKFF.